This T cell receptor (beta chain) comes out of a study of T cell repertoires in cytomegalovirus infection. Study background: In the study, CMV epitopes included recently identified HLA-C-restricted and well-studied HLA-B-restricted ones. Signatures in public TCR beta sequences pointed to both CMV infection and matching HLA type.

Overall study findings and caveats: Ex vivo, HLA-C-restricted CMV-specific TCR beta clonotypes prevailed over the rest of the response. Cumulative frequency (of public TCR beta family members) identified carriers of CMV plus the relevant HLA.

This clonotype showed up just a few times. Its antigen is as yet unknown. TCRdb fed the reads into MiXCR, producing one record per CDR3 protein. This table has some 120,000 distinct CDR3 sequences, around 30% appearing once. CDR1 is MNHEY and CDR2 is SMNVEV in the germline V gene (reference sequence). CDR3 length equals 14 residues. V was trimmed by 6 bases and J by 0 bases, leaving 8 bases between them. This specimen was CD8+ T cells from cultured PBMCs, taken from culture after CMV antigen stimulation. The receptor comes from a human donor in good health (CMV status not recorded). Some clones in this sample may be carry-over from other donors' samples. The chain carries TRBV27 and TRBJ1-4; no clear D gene. CDR3 in amino acids: CASSFGTTNEKLFF. The CDR3 region has the DNA TGTGCCAGCAGCTTCGGGACAACTAATGAAAAACTGTTTTTT.